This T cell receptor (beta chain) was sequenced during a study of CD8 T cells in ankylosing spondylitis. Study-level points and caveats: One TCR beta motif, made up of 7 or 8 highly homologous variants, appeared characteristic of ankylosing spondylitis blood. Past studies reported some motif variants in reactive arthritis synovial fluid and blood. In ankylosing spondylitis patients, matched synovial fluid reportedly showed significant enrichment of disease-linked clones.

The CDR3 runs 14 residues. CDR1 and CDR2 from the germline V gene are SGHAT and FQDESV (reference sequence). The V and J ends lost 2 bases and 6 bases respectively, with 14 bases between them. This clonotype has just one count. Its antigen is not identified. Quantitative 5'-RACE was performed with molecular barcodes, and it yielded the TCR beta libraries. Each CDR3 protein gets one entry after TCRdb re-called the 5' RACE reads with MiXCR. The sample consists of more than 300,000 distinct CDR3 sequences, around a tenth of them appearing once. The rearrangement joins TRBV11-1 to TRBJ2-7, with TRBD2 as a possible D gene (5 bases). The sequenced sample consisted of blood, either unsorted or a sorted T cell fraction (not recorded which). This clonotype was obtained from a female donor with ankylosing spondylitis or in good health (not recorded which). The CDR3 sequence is CASSLLGREGEQYF. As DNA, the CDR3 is TGTGCCAGCAGCTTACTAGGACGGGAAGGCGAGCAGTACTTC.